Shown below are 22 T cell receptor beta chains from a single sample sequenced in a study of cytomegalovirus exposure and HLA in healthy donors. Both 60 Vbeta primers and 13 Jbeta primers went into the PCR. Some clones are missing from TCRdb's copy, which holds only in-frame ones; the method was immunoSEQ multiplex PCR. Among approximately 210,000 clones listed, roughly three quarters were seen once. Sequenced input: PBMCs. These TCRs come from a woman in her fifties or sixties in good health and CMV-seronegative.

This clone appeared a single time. CDR3 DNA: TGTGCCAGCAGCCCGACGGGAGTTGGGGTAAATGAGCAGTTCTTC. It is translated as CASSPTGVGVNEQFF. The V gene is TRBV25-1, the J gene TRBJ2-1; possible D gene TRBD2, 6 bases. The CDR3 is 15 amino acids. Trimming took off 6 bases at V and 7 bases at J, with 19 bases between the two ends. Germline V gene sequence: CDR1 MGHDK, CDR2 SYGVNS. Supplemented by reference TRBV25-1 and TRBJ2-1, the full variable domain reads EADIYQTPRYLVIGTGKKITLECSQTMGHDKMYWYQQDPGMELHLIHYSYGVNSTEKGDLSSESTVSRIRTEHFPLTLESARPSHTSQYLCASSPTGVGVNEQFFGPGTRLTVL.

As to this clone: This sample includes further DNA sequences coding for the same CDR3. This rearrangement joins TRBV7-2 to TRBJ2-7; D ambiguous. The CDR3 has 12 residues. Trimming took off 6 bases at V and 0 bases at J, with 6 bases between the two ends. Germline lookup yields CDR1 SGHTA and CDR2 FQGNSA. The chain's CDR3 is CASSPSSYEQYF. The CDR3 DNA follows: TGTGCCAGCAGTCCGAGCTCCTACGAGCAGTACTTC.

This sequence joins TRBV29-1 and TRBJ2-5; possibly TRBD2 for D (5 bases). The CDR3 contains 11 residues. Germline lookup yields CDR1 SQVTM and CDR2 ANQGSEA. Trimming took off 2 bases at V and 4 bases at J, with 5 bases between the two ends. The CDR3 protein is CSVESGETQYF. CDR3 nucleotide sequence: TGCAGCGTTGAAAGCGGAGAGACCCAGTACTTC. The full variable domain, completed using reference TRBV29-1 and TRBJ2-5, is SAVISQKPSRDICQRGTSLTIQCQVDSQVTMMFWYRQQPGQSLTLIATANQGSEATYESGFVIDKFPISRPNLTFSTLTVSNMSPEDSSIYLCSVESGETQYFGPGTRLLVL.

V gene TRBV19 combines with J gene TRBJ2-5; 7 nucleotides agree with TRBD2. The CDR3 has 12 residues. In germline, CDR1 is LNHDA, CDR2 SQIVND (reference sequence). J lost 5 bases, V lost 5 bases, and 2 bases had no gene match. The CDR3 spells CASSGAGETQYF. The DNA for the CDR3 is TGTGCCAGTAGTGGAGCGGGGGAGACCCAGTACTTC.

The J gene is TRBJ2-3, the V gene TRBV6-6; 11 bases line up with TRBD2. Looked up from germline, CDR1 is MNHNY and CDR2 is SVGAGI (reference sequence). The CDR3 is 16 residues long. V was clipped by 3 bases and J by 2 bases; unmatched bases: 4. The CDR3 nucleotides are TGTGCCAGCAGTTATAGCGGGGGGGTACTCACAGATACGCAGTATTTT. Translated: CASSYSGGVLTDTQYF.

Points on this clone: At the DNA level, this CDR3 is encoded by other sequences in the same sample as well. CDR3 DNA sequence: TGTGCCAGCAGCCAACCTGGAGGGACTAGCGTCTCCTACGAGCAGTACTTC. Protein: CASSQPGGTSVSYEQYF. The chain joins TRBV7-9 to TRBJ2-7; 10 nucleotides align to TRBD2. The V gene's germline CDR1 is SEHNR and CDR2 FQNEAQ (reference sequence). The J segment lost 0 bases and the V segment lost 5 bases, leaving 10 bases of the junction unmatched. The CDR3 is 17 residues long.

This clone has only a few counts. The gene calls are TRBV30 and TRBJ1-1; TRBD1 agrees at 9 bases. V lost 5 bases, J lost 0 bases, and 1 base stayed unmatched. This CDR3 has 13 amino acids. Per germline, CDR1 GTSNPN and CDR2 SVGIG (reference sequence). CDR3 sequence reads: CAWGQGLNTEAFF. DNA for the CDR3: TGTGCCTGGGGACAGGGGTTGAACACTGAAGCTTTCTTT.

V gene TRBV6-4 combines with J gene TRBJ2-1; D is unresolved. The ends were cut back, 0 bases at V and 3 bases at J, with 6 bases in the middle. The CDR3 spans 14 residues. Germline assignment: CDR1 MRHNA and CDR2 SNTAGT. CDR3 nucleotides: TGTGCCAGCAGTGACTCTAGTGTCTACAATGAGCAGTTCTTC. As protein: CASSDSSVYNEQFF.

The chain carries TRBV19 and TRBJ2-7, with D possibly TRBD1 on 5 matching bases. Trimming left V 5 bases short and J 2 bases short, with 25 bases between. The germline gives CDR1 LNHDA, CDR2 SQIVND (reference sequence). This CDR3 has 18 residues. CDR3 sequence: CASSLRGSKGIRPYEQYF. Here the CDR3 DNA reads TGTGCCAGTAGTTTAAGGGGTTCCAAAGGGATCAGGCCCTACGAGCAGTACTTC.

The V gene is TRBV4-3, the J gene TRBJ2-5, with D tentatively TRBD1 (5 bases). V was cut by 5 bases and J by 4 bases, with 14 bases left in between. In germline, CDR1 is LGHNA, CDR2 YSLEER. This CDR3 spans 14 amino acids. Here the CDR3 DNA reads TGCGCCAGCAGCACCCTGGGAAGGGGAGAGACCCAGTACTTC. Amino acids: CASSTLGRGETQYF.

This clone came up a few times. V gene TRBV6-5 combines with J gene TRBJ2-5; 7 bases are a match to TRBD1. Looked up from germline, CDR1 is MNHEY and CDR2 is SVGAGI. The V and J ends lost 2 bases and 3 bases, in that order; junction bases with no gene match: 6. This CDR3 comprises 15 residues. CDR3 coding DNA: TGTGCCAGCAGTTACAATACAGGGGATGAAGAGACCCAGTACTTC. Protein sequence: CASSYNTGDEETQYF.

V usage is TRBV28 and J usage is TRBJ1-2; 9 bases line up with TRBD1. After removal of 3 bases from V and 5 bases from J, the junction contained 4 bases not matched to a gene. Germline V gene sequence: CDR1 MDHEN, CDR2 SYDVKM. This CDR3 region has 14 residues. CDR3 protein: CASSFPGQGYGYTF. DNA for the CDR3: TGTGCCAGCAGTTTCCCCGGACAGGGGTATGGCTACACCTTC.

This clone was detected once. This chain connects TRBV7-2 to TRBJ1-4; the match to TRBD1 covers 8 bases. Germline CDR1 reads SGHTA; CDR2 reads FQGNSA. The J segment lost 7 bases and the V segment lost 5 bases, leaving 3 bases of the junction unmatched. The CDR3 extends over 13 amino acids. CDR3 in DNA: TGTGCCAGCAGCCCCGACAGGGGTGAAAAACTGTTTTTT. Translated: CASSPDRGEKLFF.

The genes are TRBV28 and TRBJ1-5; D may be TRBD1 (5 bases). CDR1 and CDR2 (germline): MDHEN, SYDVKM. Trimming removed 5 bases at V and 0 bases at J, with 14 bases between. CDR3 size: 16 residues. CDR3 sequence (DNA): TGTGCCAGCAGTCCCCAGGGAGGGTTTAGCAATCAGCCCCAGCATTTT. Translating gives CASSPQGGFSNQPQHF.

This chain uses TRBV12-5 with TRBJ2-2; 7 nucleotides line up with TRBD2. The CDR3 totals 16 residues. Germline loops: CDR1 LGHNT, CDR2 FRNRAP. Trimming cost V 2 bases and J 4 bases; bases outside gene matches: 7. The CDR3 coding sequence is TGTGCTAGTGGTTTGATCGCGGGAGCTGCCACCGGGGAGCTGTTTTTT. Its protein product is CASGLIAGAATGELFF. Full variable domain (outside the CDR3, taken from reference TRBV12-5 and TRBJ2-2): DARVTQTPRHKVTEMGQEVTMRCQPILGHNTVFWYRQTMMQGLELLAYFRNRAPLDDSGMPKDRFSAEMPDATLATLKIQPSEPRDSAVYFCASGLIAGAATGELFFGEGSRLTVL.

The CDR3 sequence is CASSQSPGVRGYTF. DNA for the CDR3: TGTGCCAGCAGCCAATCGCCGGGGGTAAGGGGCTACACCTTC. The chain links TRBV16 to TRBJ1-2, with a weak D call TRBD1 (5 bases). Trimming stripped 0 bases from V and 8 bases from J, with 13 bases between. This CDR3 region has 14 residues. CDR1 and CDR2 (germline): KGHSY, FQNENV.

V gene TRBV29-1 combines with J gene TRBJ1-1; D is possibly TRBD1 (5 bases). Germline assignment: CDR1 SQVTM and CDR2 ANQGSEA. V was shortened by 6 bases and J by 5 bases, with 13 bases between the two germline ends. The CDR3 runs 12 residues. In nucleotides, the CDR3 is TGCAGCGTCCGGGGGGAGCTAACTGAAGCTTTCTTT. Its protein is CSVRGELTEAFF.

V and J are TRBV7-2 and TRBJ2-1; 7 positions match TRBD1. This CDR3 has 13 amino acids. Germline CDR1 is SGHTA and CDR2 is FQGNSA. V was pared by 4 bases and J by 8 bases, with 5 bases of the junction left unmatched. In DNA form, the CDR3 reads TGTGCCAGCAGCTCAGCACAGGGGTATGAGCAGTTCTTC. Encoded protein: CASSSAQGYEQFF. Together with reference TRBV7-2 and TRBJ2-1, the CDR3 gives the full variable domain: GAGVSQSPSNKVTEKGKDVELRCDPISGHTALYWYRQSLGQGLEFLIYFQGNSAPDKSGLPSDRFSAERTGGSVSTLTIQRTQQEDSAVYLCASSSAQGYEQFFGPGTRLTVL.

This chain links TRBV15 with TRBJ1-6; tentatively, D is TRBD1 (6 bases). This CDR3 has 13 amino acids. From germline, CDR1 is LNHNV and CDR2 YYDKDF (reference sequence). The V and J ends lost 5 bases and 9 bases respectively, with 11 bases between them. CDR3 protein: CATSEQGSSPLHF. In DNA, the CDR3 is TGTGCCACCAGCGAACAGGGAAGTTCACCCCTCCACTTT.

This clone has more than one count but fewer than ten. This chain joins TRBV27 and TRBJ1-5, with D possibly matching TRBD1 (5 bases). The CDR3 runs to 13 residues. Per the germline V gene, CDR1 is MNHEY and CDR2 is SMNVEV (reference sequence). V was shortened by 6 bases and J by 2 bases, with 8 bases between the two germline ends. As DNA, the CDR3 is TGTGCCAGCAGGCGGGGGGGCAATCAGCCCCAGCATTTT. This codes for CASRRGGNQPQHF.

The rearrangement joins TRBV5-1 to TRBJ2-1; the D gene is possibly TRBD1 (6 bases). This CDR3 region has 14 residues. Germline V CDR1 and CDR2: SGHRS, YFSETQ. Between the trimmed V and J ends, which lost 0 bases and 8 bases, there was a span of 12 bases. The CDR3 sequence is CASSLAGTSDEQFF. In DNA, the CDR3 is TGCGCCAGCAGCTTGGCTGGGACAAGTGATGAGCAGTTCTTC.

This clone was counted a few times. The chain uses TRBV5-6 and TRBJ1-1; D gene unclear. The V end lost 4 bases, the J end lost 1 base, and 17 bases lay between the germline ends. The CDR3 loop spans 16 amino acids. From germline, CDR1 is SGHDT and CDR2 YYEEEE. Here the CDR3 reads CASSLGGGWRNTEAFF. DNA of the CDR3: TGTGCCAGCAGCCTGGGAGGAGGGTGGCGGAACACTGAAGCTTTCTTT.